This T cell receptor beta chain comes out of a study of vaccination and CD4 T cells after COVID-19. Study as a whole: Spike peptides, overlapping and drawn from SARS-CoV-2, HCoV-NL63, HCoV-OC43 and HCoV-229E, were used to stimulate cells.

Treatment specified: approximately 10-day PBMC culture with coronavirus spike peptide pools or control peptides (ViraFEST assay). Antigen-specific T cells were expanded with peptide pools by ViraFEST, and TCRs were then sequenced. Cultured CD4+ T cells had their DNA profiled by the Oncomine TCR Beta short-read assay. TCRdb redid the calling of the PCR reads with MiXCR, one entry per CDR3 protein. Counted here are 11,000 or so distinct CDR3 sequences, approximately 50% occurring once; the ten biggest clones make up 15%. CDR3 length: 14 amino acids. V lost 3 bases to trimming and J lost 8 bases, with 13 bases between them. The V gene's germline CDR1 is LNHDA and CDR2 SQIVND (reference sequence). This clonotype was seen more than once but under ten times. The antigen is not known.

This sequence originates from a human donor who had recovered from COVID-19. The sample was CD4+ T cells from blood, cultured in vitro. This chain joins TRBV19 and TRBJ1-4; D call uncertain. The CDR3 protein is CASSMSPGTEKLFF. DNA for the CDR3: TGTGCCAGTAGTATGAGCCCCGGCACGGAAAAACTGTTTTTT.